This T cell receptor beta chain emerged from a study of blood T cell repertoires in COVID-19. Turning to the study itself: Acute and convalescent COVID-19 samples came from the United States, Italy and Spain. Nucleic acid was either cDNA or gDNA, and it came from T cells, B-cell-depleted T cells, or PBMCs.

The CDR3 spans 14 residues. The V segment lost 2 bases and the J segment 10 bases; nucleotides outside the gene matches: 6. Per germline, CDR1 SGHVS and CDR2 FQNEAQ. Sequencing used immunoSEQ multiplex PCR; TCRdb keeps in-frame clones, though not all of them. Of over 150,000 clones in the sample, 80% to 85% were seen once. The chain employs TRBV7-8 and TRBJ2-1; 9 bases are a match to TRBD2. This TCR derives from a man aged 65 to 79 with active or convalescent COVID-19. Sequenced input: peripheral blood. The chain's CDR3 is CASSLRWTSEEQFF. DNA of the CDR3: TGTGCCAGCAGCTTACGGTGGACTAGCGAGGAGCAGTTCTTC.